The sequence of this TCR beta chain was determined in a study of blood T cell repertoires in COVID-19. About the research overall: Italy, Spain and the United States were the sources of the convalescent and acute COVID-19 samples. PBMCs, B-cell-depleted T cells, or T cells were the source of the cDNA or gDNA that made up the material.

In the source study's methods: Amplification of reference gene primers was used by the study to estimate nucleated cell counts. Sequencing used immunoSEQ multiplex PCR; TCRdb keeps in-frame clones, though not all of them. V, J and clone size derive from that table, while D and trimming were established from the DNA sequence. The sample records under 75,000 clones, around 86% being singletons. V was pared by 10 bases and J by 0 bases, with 7 bases of the junction left unmatched. The length of the CDR3 is 14 residues. Germline lookup yields CDR1 SEHNR and CDR2 FQNEAQ (reference sequence). This sequence joins TRBV7-9 and TRBJ2-3; 7 positions agree with TRBD1. This sequence originates from a man aged 25-45 years with acute or convalescent COVID-19. Sequencing used peripheral blood. In DNA form, the CDR3 reads TGTGCCACCACCGGGACAGCTAGCACAGATACGCAGTATTTT. Protein: CATTGTASTDTQYF.